The 2 T cell receptor beta chains below were found in one sample sequenced in a study of molecular identifiers for immune sequencing clone quantification. Using its own MiXCR run on the PCR reads, TCRdb lists one record per CDR3 protein. This table has just under 65,000 distinct CDR3 sequences, around 17% appearing once. The material sequenced was naive CD8+ T cells from blood, with Jurkat cell RNA spiked in. Regarding subset: FACS-sorted CD8+CD4-CCR7+CD45RA+ naive T cells. The receptor source for this set is a human donor in good health. Some libraries in this study had Jurkat cell RNA spiked in.

In this sample, this clonotype turned up many times. V gene TRBV6-6 combines with J gene TRBJ2-7; the D is unclear. Germline CDR1 is MNHNY and CDR2 is SVGAGI (reference sequence). The CDR3 runs 13 residues. V was trimmed by 6 bases and J by 0 bases, leaving 9 bases between them. CDR3 protein: CASSPGLSYEQYF. CDR3 in DNA: TGTGCCAGCAGCCCAGGTCTCTCCTACGAGCAGTACTTC.

In the case of this clonotype: This may be a read error: a much more frequent sequence differs by one nucleotide. The V and J genes are TRBV7-9 and TRBJ2-1; 9 positions match TRBD2. CDR3 length: 15 residues. Germline CDR1 SEHNR, CDR2 FQNEAQ (reference sequence). V was pared by 4 bases and J by 12 bases, with 13 bases of the junction left unmatched. CDR3 bases: TGTGCCAGCAGCTCACCGGGACTAGCCATTGATGTGCAGTTCTTC. Translation gives CASSSPGLAIDVQFF.